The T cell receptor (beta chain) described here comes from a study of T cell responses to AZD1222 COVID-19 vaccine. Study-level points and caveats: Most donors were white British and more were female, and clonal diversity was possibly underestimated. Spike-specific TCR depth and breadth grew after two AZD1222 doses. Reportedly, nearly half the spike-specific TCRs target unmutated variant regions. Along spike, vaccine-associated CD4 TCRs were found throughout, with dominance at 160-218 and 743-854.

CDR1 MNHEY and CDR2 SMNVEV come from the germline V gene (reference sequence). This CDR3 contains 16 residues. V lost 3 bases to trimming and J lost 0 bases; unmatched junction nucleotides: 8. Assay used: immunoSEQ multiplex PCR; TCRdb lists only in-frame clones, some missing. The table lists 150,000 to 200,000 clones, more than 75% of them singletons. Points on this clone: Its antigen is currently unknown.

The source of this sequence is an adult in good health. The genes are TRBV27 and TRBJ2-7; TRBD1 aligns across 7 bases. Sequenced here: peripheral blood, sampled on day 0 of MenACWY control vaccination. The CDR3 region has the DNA TGTGCCAGCAGTTTTACCGCCGGGACAGCCTCCTACGAGCAGTACTTC. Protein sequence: CASSFTAGTASYEQYF.